The 30 T cell receptor beta chains reported below all come from one sample, sequenced in a study of T cells after yellow fever vaccination. TCRdb re-analysed the 5' RACE reads in MiXCR, keeping a single row per CDR3 protein. The sample includes about 340,000 distinct CDR3 sequences, approximately 9% of them seen just once. Sequencing was performed on PBMCs, taken on the day of the first yellow fever vaccination. The source of these receptors is a man aged 18 to 30 who received the YFV17D yellow fever vaccine.

The gene calls are TRBV29-1 and TRBJ2-5; 8 nucleotides align to TRBD1. J gave up 4 bases and V 6 bases, and 4 bases lay outside the gene matches. The length of the CDR3 is 12 residues. Germline CDR1 and CDR2: SQVTM and ANQGSEA. DNA of the CDR3: TGCAGCGTGAGTCAGGGGGCAGAGACCCAGTACTTC. Amino acid sequence: CSVSQGAETQYF. The full variable domain, its missing parts supplied by reference TRBV29-1 and TRBJ2-5, is SAVISQKPSRDICQRGTSLTIQCQVDSQVTMMFWYRQQPGQSLTLIATANQGSEATYESGFVIDKFPISRPNLTFSTLTVSNMSPEDSSIYLCSVSQGAETQYFGPGTRLLVL.

This clonotype was counted between two and nine times. The chain links TRBV12-3 or TRBV12-4 to TRBJ1-5, with 7 nucleotides matching TRBD1. This CDR3 is built from 14 residues. The trim removed 6 bases at V and 6 bases at J, leaving 8 bases unmatched. CDR3 loop: CASSSGTELQPQHF. CDR3 coding DNA: TGTGCCAGCAGCTCCGGGACAGAGCTTCAGCCCCAGCATTTT.

Ten or more counts support this clonotype. V usage is TRBV9 and J usage is TRBJ2-2; the D gene could be TRBD1 or TRBD2 (7 bases each). CDR3 size: 15 residues. The germline V and J ends were trimmed by 5 bases and 3 bases, with 14 bases remaining between them. CDR1 and CDR2 from the germline V gene are SGDLS and YYNGEE. CDR3: CASSTRGGDTGELFF. Here the CDR3 DNA reads TGTGCCAGCAGTACCAGGGGGGGAGACACCGGGGAGCTGTTTTTT.

The chain employs TRBV12-3 or TRBV12-4 and TRBJ1-2, with 7 bases aligning to TRBD1. After removal of 5 bases from V and 13 bases from J, the junction contained 10 bases not matched to a gene. The CDR3 is 12 amino acids. The CDR3 spells CASSRRQGTTTF. The DNA of the CDR3 is TGTGCCAGCAGTCGCCGACAGGGAACAACCACCTTC.

This clonotype was seen more than once but under ten times. This chain uses TRBV4-1 with TRBJ1-5; D unclear. CDR1 is MGHRA and CDR2 is YSYEKL in the germline V gene. This CDR3 contains 15 residues. Trimming shortened V by 3 bases and J by 3 bases, and 12 bases separated the two germline ends. The CDR3 DNA reads as TGCGCCAGCAGCCATATAGCAGTGGCCAATCAGCCCCAGCATTTT. This encodes CASSHIAVANQPQHF.

This rearrangement joins TRBV7-9 to TRBJ2-6; D is uncertain. V lost 5 bases, J lost 2 bases, and 10 bases lay in between. The CDR3 runs 15 residues. Germline CDR1 reads SEHNR; CDR2 reads FQNEAQ (reference sequence). DNA of the CDR3: TGTGCCAGCAGCCAGCCCCGAGCTGGGGCCAACGTCCTGACTTTC. Its translation is CASSQPRAGANVLTF.

The gene calls are TRBV29-1 and TRBJ1-1; a possible D gene is TRBD1 (6 bases). Germline CDR1 is SQVTM and CDR2 is ANQGSEA. Trimming shortened V by 6 bases and J by 4 bases, and 21 bases separated the two germline ends. The CDR3 contains 15 residues. The CDR3: CSVRPSGGLGTEAFF. DNA for the CDR3: TGCAGCGTCCGACCCAGTGGGGGCTTGGGCACTGAAGCTTTCTTT.

A few counts support this clonotype. The CDR3 sequence is CASSFMGQGLNTEAFF. The CDR3 DNA is TGCGCCAGCAGCTTTATGGGACAGGGGTTGAACACTGAAGCTTTCTTT. The V gene is TRBV5-1, the J gene TRBJ1-1; 10 nucleotides line up with TRBD1. Germline V gene data show CDR1 as SGHRS and CDR2 as YFSETQ. V was pared by 2 bases and J by 0 bases, with 4 bases of the junction left unmatched. The CDR3 extends over 16 amino acids.

The V call is TRBV3-1, the J call TRBJ2-7, with D possibly being TRBD1 or TRBD2 (6 bases each). V was pared by 4 bases and J by 6 bases, with 19 bases between. CDR3 length equals 15 residues. The germline CDR1 and CDR2 sequences are LGHDT and YNNKEL (reference sequence). CDR3 sequence: CASSRGLEGGPEQYF. Here the CDR3 DNA reads TGTGCCAGCAGCCGGGGACTGGAAGGGGGACCCGAGCAGTACTTC.

The DNA for the CDR3 is TGCAGCGTTGACAACTACCTCACAGATACGCAGTATTTT. Translation: CSVDNYLTDTQYF. This sequence joins TRBV29-1 and TRBJ2-3; D is uncertain. The CDR3 loop spans 13 amino acids. Trimming left V 3 bases short and J 2 bases short, with 9 bases between. Germline V gives CDR1 SQVTM, CDR2 ANQGSEA.

This sequence joins TRBV5-1 and TRBJ2-5; 9 bases fit TRBD2. From germline, CDR1 is SGHRS and CDR2 YFSETQ. There are 16 residues in the CDR3. V shed 0 bases, J shed 4 bases, and the junction held 7 bases outside the gene matches. Here the CDR3 DNA reads TGCGCCAGCAGCTTGGTTTCTAGCGGGGCCGGAGAGACCCAGTACTTC. Its translation is CASSLVSSGAGETQYF.

This clonotype is a singleton in its sample. The J gene is TRBJ2-5, the V gene TRBV18; D is perhaps TRBD2 (6 bases). Trimming pared 4 bases from V and 4 bases from J, leaving 16 bases between. Germline CDR1 and CDR2: KGHSH and LQKENI. The CDR3 has 15 residues. The CDR3 loop is CASSLLAQFSETQYF. CDR3 DNA: TGTGCCAGCTCACTGCTAGCGCAGTTCTCAGAGACCCAGTACTTC.

The chain carries TRBV6-2 or TRBV6-3 and TRBJ1-5; 8 nucleotides line up with TRBD1. The CDR3 has 17 amino acids. Trimming took 6 bases from V and 6 from J; bases not matched to a gene: 16. In germline, CDR1 is MNHEY, CDR2 SVGEGT. CDR3 sequence: CASRLGQVNRGLQPQHF. The DNA of the CDR3 is TGTGCCAGCAGACTGGGACAGGTGAACCGGGGTCTTCAGCCCCAGCATTTT.

The genes are TRBV6-5 and TRBJ2-3; 14 bases line up with TRBD2. The CDR3 is 17 residues long. From germline, CDR1 is MNHEY and CDR2 SVGAGI. V lost 2 bases and J lost 6; bases outside the gene matches: 7. CDR3 sequence (DNA): TGTGCCAGCAGTTACCCGACTAGCGGGGGGGGAGGGGATACGCAGTATTTT. It translates to CASSYPTSGGGGDTQYF.

The CDR3 loop reads CASTKFEGNYGYTF. CDR3 DNA sequence: TGTGCCAGCACCAAGTTTGAGGGCAACTATGGCTACACCTTC. This chain links TRBV6-1 with TRBJ1-2; D gene ambiguous. Looked up from germline, CDR1 is MNHNS and CDR2 is SASEGT. V shed 7 bases and J shed 2 bases, with 14 bases lying between them. The CDR3 is made up of 14 amino acids.

This clonotype was seen many times. The gene calls are TRBV5-5 and TRBJ2-7; a weak D match, TRBD1 (6 bases). The CDR3 is 14 amino acids. The germline V and J ends were trimmed by 0 bases and 4 bases, with 11 bases remaining between them. Germline V gene lookup returns CDR1 SGHKS and CDR2 YYEKEE (reference sequence). The CDR3 loop is CASSLAHREYEQYV. The CDR3 bases are TGTGCCAGCAGCTTGGCCCACAGGGAATACGAGCAGTACGTC.

The chain joins TRBV7-2 to TRBJ2-3; perhaps TRBD2 as D (6 bases). Germline loops: CDR1 SGHTA, CDR2 FQGNSA. The CDR3 is 14 amino acids. V lost 5 bases and J 5 bases, leaving 14 bases between the germline ends. This CDR3 is CASSRGLSGDTQYF. The CDR3 DNA is TGTGCCAGCAGCAGAGGACTAAGCGGAGATACGCAGTATTTT.

A few counts support this clonotype. The gene calls are TRBV7-2 and TRBJ2-7; TRBD1 or TRBD2 may be the D gene (7 bases each). V was trimmed by 4 bases and J by 1 base, leaving 17 bases between them. Per the germline V gene, CDR1 is SGHTA and CDR2 is FQGNSA. This CDR3 contains 16 residues. CDR3 sequence: CASSSGGWDSSYEQYF. In DNA form, the CDR3 reads TGTGCCAGCAGCTCGGGGGGTTGGGACAGTTCCTACGAGCAGTACTTC.

The table lists this clonotype with a few counts. The chain couples TRBV27 to TRBJ2-1; D possibly matches TRBD1 or TRBD2 (5 bases each). In germline, CDR1 is MNHEY, CDR2 SMNVEV (reference sequence). Between the trimmed V and J ends, which lost 7 bases and 0 bases, there was a span of 13 bases. The CDR3 has 15 residues. The DNA of the CDR3 is TGTGCCAGCAAGTCCGGGGCGGGCTCCTACAATGAGCAGTTCTTC. Translation gives CASKSGAGSYNEQFF.

This clonotype was counted between two and nine times. The chain couples TRBV29-1 to TRBJ1-6; D may be TRBD1 (6 bases). Germline V gene sequence: CDR1 SQVTM, CDR2 ANQGSEA. This CDR3 spans 13 amino acids. V lost 7 bases and J lost 7, with 14 bases in between. Written as DNA, the CDR3 is TGCAGCGCTTCCGACAGGCTCAATTCACCCCTCCACTTT. This sequence encodes CSASDRLNSPLHF. The full variable domain, in which reference TRBV29-1 and TRBJ1-6 provide the parts outside the CDR3, is SAVISQKPSRDICQRGTSLTIQCQVDSQVTMMFWYRQQPGQSLTLIATANQGSEATYESGFVIDKFPISRPNLTFSTLTVSNMSPEDSSIYLCSASDRLNSPLHFGNGTRLTVT.

In its sample, this clonotype was seen a few times. The chain's CDR3 is CASSPGRDRGTGNTIYF. CDR3 nucleotide sequence: TGTGCCAGCAGCCCCGGTCGGGACAGGGGGACTGGAAACACCATATATTTT. V and J are TRBV4-2 and TRBJ1-3, with 11 bases aligning to TRBD1. The CDR3 has 17 amino acids. Germline V gene data show CDR1 as LGHNA and CDR2 as YNFKEQ. With V trimmed by 4 bases and J by 2 bases, 7 bases remained unmatched.

This clonotype was counted ten times or more. The chain is built from TRBV6-1 and TRBJ2-1; D might be TRBD2 (7 bases). The V gene lost 7 bases and the J gene lost 8 bases, with 21 bases spanning the gap. Germline V CDR1 and CDR2: MNHNS, SASEGT. This CDR3 is built from 15 residues. This chain's CDR3 is CASIPEVRGAHEQFF. CDR3 DNA sequence: TGTGCCAGCATCCCTGAGGTCCGGGGGGCTCATGAGCAGTTCTTC.

This clonotype was seen more than once but under ten times. This chain joins TRBV30 and TRBJ1-2, with D unresolved. CDR3 length: 13 residues. The V gene's germline CDR1 is GTSNPN and CDR2 SVGIG (reference sequence). V lost 2 bases and J 5 bases, leaving 12 bases between the germline ends. This chain's CDR3 is CAWSKMDGYGYTF. The CDR3 region has the DNA TGTGCCTGGAGTAAGATGGATGGTTATGGCTACACCTTC.

The rearrangement joins TRBV28 to TRBJ2-7; D is perhaps TRBD1 (6 bases). Looked up from germline, CDR1 is MDHEN and CDR2 is SYDVKM. The V gene lost 6 bases and the J gene lost 6 bases, with 12 bases spanning the gap. The CDR3 totals 12 residues. DNA of the CDR3: TGTGCCAGCAGGACAGGCTCTAGCGAGCAGTACGTC. Translating gives CASRTGSSEQYV.

This clonotype has at least ten counts. This chain joins TRBV29-1 and TRBJ2-2; D not resolved. Germline V gene lookup returns CDR1 SQVTM and CDR2 ANQGSEA. This CDR3 contains 14 residues. V was shortened by 7 bases and J by 3 bases, with 15 bases between the two germline ends. In DNA, the CDR3 is TGCAGCGCTAAGAGTGGTAGAGACACCGGGGAGCTGTTTTTT. Translating it yields CSAKSGRDTGELFF.

This clonotype has more than one count but fewer than ten. This chain uses TRBV7-2 with TRBJ2-1; TRBD1 or TRBD2 may be the D gene (5 bases each). Germline values: CDR1 SGHTA, CDR2 FQGNSA. Trimming left V 4 bases short and J 8 bases short, with 9 bases between. The CDR3 has 12 amino acids. The DNA of the CDR3 is TGTGCCAGCAGCTCAATGGGGGATGAGCAGTTCTTC. It specifies CASSSMGDEQFF.

This clonotype came up a few times. The chain is built from TRBV11-2 and TRBJ2-7, with 8 nucleotides matching TRBD1. This CDR3 is 15 amino acids long. CDR1 and CDR2 from the germline V gene are SGHAT and FQNNGV. J was trimmed by 5 bases and V by 5 bases; bases with no gene match: 11. The CDR3 reads CASSVIQGATHEQYV. As DNA, the CDR3 is TGTGCCAGCAGCGTAATCCAGGGGGCTACCCACGAGCAGTACGTC.

There are a few counts of this clonotype. V usage is TRBV4-2 and J usage is TRBJ2-7; 8 bases are shared with TRBD2. J was trimmed by 5 bases and V by 3 bases; bases with no gene match: 12. Germline loops: CDR1 LGHNA, CDR2 YNFKEQ. The CDR3 spans 16 residues. CDR3: CASSQRFTGGLNEQYF. CDR3 DNA: TGTGCCAGCAGCCAGCGGTTTACGGGGGGGCTCAACGAGCAGTACTTC.

The genes are TRBV27 and TRBJ1-5; 10 nucleotides line up with TRBD1. This CDR3 has 15 residues. Germline V CDR1 and CDR2: MNHEY, SMNVEV (reference sequence). The V and J ends lost 6 bases and 10 bases, in that order; junction bases with no gene match: 12. CDR3 DNA: TGTGCCAGCAGCCTTACAGGGACAGGGGTTTATCCCCAGCATTTT. Amino acid sequence: CASSLTGTGVYPQHF.

This clonotype was counted between two and nine times. The chain joins TRBV5-1 to TRBJ2-4; D remains ambiguous. Germline values: CDR1 SGHRS, CDR2 YFSETQ. The CDR3 length is 13 residues. V lost 0 bases and J lost 9, with 10 bases in between. The DNA of the CDR3 is TGCGCCAGCAGCTTGGCCGAGAGCTCCATTCAGTACTTC. Its translation: CASSLAESSIQYF.